These 30 T cell receptor beta chains came from one sample sequenced in a study of post-analysis software for immune sequencing data. The study, taken as a whole, reports: Patients carried 5 or 6 TRBV segments more frequently than controls did, and TRBV5-6, TRBV5-1 and TRBV20-1 were among them.

Their specific antigens are unknown. Unique molecular identifiers were carried by the TCR beta cDNA libraries. TCRdb fed the PCR reads into MiXCR, producing one record per CDR3 protein. The sample has hundreds of thousands of distinct CDR3 sequences, roughly 29% seen once. Sequenced input: blood. These receptors came from a girl aged 5 to 17 with multiple sclerosis.

For this clonotype: A read error may produce the germline difference seen at one junction end. This rearrangement joins TRBV20-1 to TRBJ2-6, with D possibly matching TRBD1 (5 bases). CDR3 size: 15 residues. CDR1 is DFQATT, CDR2 SNEGSKA, per germline (reference sequence). CDR3 nucleotides: TGCAGTGCTAGGGCCCAGATCTCTGGGGCCAACGTCCCGACTTTC. Translation gives CSARAQISGANVPTF.

J is TRBJ2-3 and V is TRBV14; D unclear. Germline CDR1 and CDR2: SGHDN and FVKESK. CDR3 length: 13 amino acids. V gave up 1 base and J gave up 6 bases, with 8 bases separating them. CDR3 sequence: CASSQVSLDTQYF. CDR3 DNA: TGTGCCAGCAGCCAAGTATCATTGGATACGCAGTATTTT.

This clonotype was observed a few times. This chain joins TRBV7-2 and TRBJ2-3; TRBD2 matches at 7 bases. Germline trimming cut 2 bases from V and 1 base from J; bases unmatched to any gene: 9. Germline assignment: CDR1 SGHTA and CDR2 FQGNSA. CDR3 length: 17 residues. The DNA of the CDR3 is TGTGCCAGCAGCTTAAAGTCGGGCGGGAGTGGCACAGATACGCAGTATTTT. It is translated as CASSLKSGGSGTDTQYF.

The chain links TRBV20-1 to TRBJ2-7, with D unclear. V shed 1 base and J shed 7 bases, with 14 bases lying between them. Germline CDR1 is DFQATT and CDR2 is SNEGSKA (reference sequence). The CDR3 sequence is 13 residues long. The CDR3 DNA reads as TGCAGTGCTAGAGGGCGGAAGAACAATGAGCAGTACTTC. This translates into CSARGRKNNEQYF.

The chain carries TRBV6-2 or TRBV6-3 and TRBJ2-5; D remains unclear. V was shortened by 0 bases and J by 4 bases, with 9 bases between the two germline ends. This CDR3 has 14 amino acids. Germline V gene lookup returns CDR1 MNHEY and CDR2 SVGEGT. The CDR3 loop reads CASSYSRVSETQYF. CDR3 coding DNA: TGTGCCAGCAGTTACTCGCGAGTTTCAGAGACCCAGTACTTC.

This clonotype was detected only a few times. V usage is TRBV15 and J usage is TRBJ2-1, with 8 bases matching TRBD1. Germline loops: CDR1 LNHNV, CDR2 YYDKDF (reference sequence). The ends lost 2 bases at V and 10 bases at J; junction bases unmatched: 7. The CDR3 is 14 residues long. The DNA for the CDR3 is TGTGCCACCAGCAGATTTACAGGGGGTGGGGAGCAGTTCTTC. Amino acids: CATSRFTGGGEQFF.

In this sample, this clonotype turned up a few times. This sequence joins TRBV10-3 and TRBJ1-1; maybe TRBD1 (5 bases). V shed 3 bases and J shed 5 bases, with 16 bases lying between them. The germline gives CDR1 ENHRY, CDR2 SYGVKD. This CDR3 has 15 amino acids. The CDR3, as DNA: TGTGCCATCAGTGACCTACTGTTGACAGTTACTGAAGCTTTCTTT. It yields the protein CAISDLLLTVTEAFF.

The sample holds a few counts of this clonotype. The gene calls are TRBV15 and TRBJ2-7, with D unresolved. The CDR3 loop spans 13 amino acids. From germline, CDR1 is LNHNV and CDR2 YYDKDF (reference sequence). The V and J ends lost 0 bases and 5 bases respectively, with 8 bases between them. CDR3 DNA sequence: TGTGCCACCAGCAGAGATCCGGGTGACGAGCAGTACTTC. Translated, it gives CATSRDPGDEQYF.

The V call is TRBV12-3 or TRBV12-4, the J call TRBJ2-5; TRBD1 might be the D (5 bases). The CDR3 covers 13 residues. V dropped 5 bases and J dropped 0 bases, with 7 bases sitting between them. The CDR3 here is CASSDRNQETQYF. The CDR3 region has the DNA TGTGCCAGCAGTGACAGAAACCAAGAGACCCAGTACTTC.

Only a few counts were recorded for this clonotype. The gene calls are TRBV29-1 and TRBJ2-4; 9 bases agree with TRBD1. The trim removed 7 bases at V and 8 bases at J, leaving 15 bases unmatched. This CDR3 spans 15 amino acids. Germline assignment: CDR1 SQVTM and CDR2 ANQGSEA. In DNA, the CDR3 is TGCAGCGCCCGCATTGGAACGGACAGGGGCCACATTCAGTACTTC. Translating it yields CSARIGTDRGHIQYF.

V usage is TRBV6-1 and J usage is TRBJ2-5, with TRBD1 as a possible D gene (5 bases). The J call may not be correct, given that the DNA end is closer to TRBJ2-7. The CDR3 is 17 residues long. Germline loops: CDR1 MNHNS, CDR2 SASEGT. The CDR3 spells CASSETRVTRLTYEQYF. CDR3 DNA sequence: TGTGCCAGCAGTGAAACCAGGGTCACACGCCTAACATACGAGCAGTACTTC.

This clonotype was detected a few times. This chain joins TRBV29-1 and TRBJ2-1; 7 bases line up with TRBD1. J was trimmed by 6 bases and V by 5 bases; bases with no gene match: 10. The CDR3 runs 14 residues. In germline, CDR1 is SQVTM, CDR2 ANQGSEA. The chain's CDR3 is CSVPGTASFNEQFF. The DNA of the CDR3 is TGCAGCGTTCCCGGGACAGCTTCGTTCAATGAGCAGTTCTTC.

The V and J genes are TRBV18 and TRBJ2-3; no firm D call. CDR1 and CDR2 from the germline V gene are KGHSH and LQKENI. This CDR3 region has 15 residues. Trimming stripped 3 bases from V and 5 bases from J, with 15 bases between. In nucleotides, the CDR3 is TGTGCCAGCTCACCTGTTGGTAGGATCGGAGATACGCAGTATTTT. Its translation: CASSPVGRIGDTQYF.

This clonotype was seen only a few times. The V gene is TRBV20-1, the J gene TRBJ2-4, with 7 nucleotides matching TRBD1. V shed 5 bases, J shed 1 base, and the junction held 11 bases outside the gene matches. This CDR3 has 16 residues. From germline, CDR1 is DFQATT and CDR2 SNEGSKA (reference sequence). CDR3 in DNA: TGCAGTGCTCCGATGAAGGGGGCTTGGGCCAAAAACATTCAGTACTTC. The encoded protein is CSAPMKGAWAKNIQYF.

This chain connects TRBV28 to TRBJ2-1; D might be TRBD1 or TRBD2, each matching 5 bases. V was shortened by 2 bases and J by 5 bases, with 13 bases between the two germline ends. In germline, CDR1 is MDHEN, CDR2 SYDVKM. The CDR3 is 15 residues long. The DNA for the CDR3 is TGTGCCAGCAGTTTACACCCGGGACCACACAATGAGCAGTTCTTC. Protein product: CASSLHPGPHNEQFF.

This clonotype turned up a few times. The chain links TRBV27 to TRBJ2-2; 9 positions match TRBD1. There are 17 residues in the CDR3. Germline trimming cut 0 bases from V and 3 bases from J; bases unmatched to any gene: 5. CDR1 is MNHEY, CDR2 SMNVEV, per germline (reference sequence). In nucleotides, the CDR3 is TGTGCCAGCAGTTTATCCGTCGGGACAGGGTACACCGGGGAGCTGTTTTTT. This translates into CASSLSVGTGYTGELFF.

V and J are TRBV3-1 and TRBJ2-1; D unclear. This CDR3 is 14 amino acids long. Germline values: CDR1 LGHDT, CDR2 YNNKEL (reference sequence). V was clipped by 0 bases and J by 6 bases, with 9 bases between them. The CDR3, as DNA: TGTGCCAGCAGCCAAGAGCGTCCTACCAATGAGCAGTTCTTC. Its translation is CASSQERPTNEQFF.

Only one count was recorded for this clonotype. V gene TRBV29-1 combines with J gene TRBJ2-7; D may correspond to TRBD1 or TRBD2 (5 bases each). The CDR3 contains 13 residues. Trimming left V 1 base short and J 3 bases short, with 10 bases between. In germline, CDR1 is SQVTM, CDR2 ANQGSEA. The CDR3 is CSVEAGTGYEQYF. CDR3 sequence (DNA): TGCAGCGTTGAAGCGGGGACGGGCTACGAGCAGTACTTC.

The rearrangement joins TRBV12-3 or TRBV12-4 to TRBJ2-1; no definite D call. The CDR3 consists of 12 residues. V lost 5 bases and J lost 10, with 12 bases in between. The CDR3 DNA is TGTGCCAGCAGTCCGCAGATGGGGGAGCAGTTCTTC. Its protein product is CASSPQMGEQFF.

This chain joins TRBV10-1 and TRBJ2-1; D ambiguous. The CDR3 contains 13 residues. The V gene lost 3 bases and the J gene lost 6 bases, with 9 bases spanning the gap. Per germline, CDR1 WNHNN and CDR2 SYGVQD (reference sequence). The CDR3 nucleotides are TGCGCCAGCAGTGACCGCCCCGGCAATGAGCAGTTCTTC. Translation: CASSDRPGNEQFF.

V gene TRBV7-2 combines with J gene TRBJ2-4; D uncertain. V was clipped by 7 bases and J by 2 bases, with 24 bases between them. Germline V gene sequence: CDR1 SGHTA, CDR2 FQGNSA. This CDR3 has 18 residues. CDR3 amino acids: CASTPSRVWVGSKNIQYF. The CDR3 bases are TGTGCCAGCACCCCTTCCCGTGTTTGGGTGGGATCCAAAAACATTCAGTACTTC.

This clonotype was detected ten times or more. The chain couples TRBV29-1 to TRBJ2-5; D is unresolved. This CDR3 spans 13 amino acids. V lost 5 bases and J 3 bases, leaving 13 bases between the germline ends. Germline V gene sequence: CDR1 SQVTM, CDR2 ANQGSEA. The CDR3 DNA reads as TGCAGCGTTAGCCACCAAGGTGAAGAGACCCAGTACTTC. Translation: CSVSHQGEETQYF.

The rearrangement joins TRBV28 to TRBJ2-7, with 9 bases lining up with TRBD1. With 7 bases clipped from V and 2 bases from J, the junction kept 18 bases outside the gene matches. The V gene's germline CDR1 is MDHEN and CDR2 SYDVKM. This CDR3 is built from 18 residues. The CDR3 loop reads CASTFDYNGQGYPYEQYF. DNA of the CDR3: TGTGCCAGCACCTTTGATTATAATGGACAGGGGTACCCCTACGAGCAGTACTTC.

The chain recombines TRBV7-9 with TRBJ1-1, with D uncertain. The CDR3 is 11 amino acids. Germline V lookup: CDR1 SEHNR, CDR2 FQNEAQ (reference sequence). The V end was cut by 6 bases, the J end by 6 bases, with 8 bases between. The CDR3 here is CASSDLPEAFF. CDR3 sequence (DNA): TGTGCCAGCAGTGATCTCCCTGAAGCTTTCTTT.

This clonotype was seen repeatedly, ten times or more. The chain has TRBV4-1 and TRBJ2-1; D uncertain. The germline gives CDR1 MGHRA, CDR2 YSYEKL. V lost 1 base to trimming and J lost 8 bases, with 3 bases between them. This CDR3 is 11 amino acids long. The CDR3 DNA follows: TGCGCCAGCAGCCAAGGGGATGAGCAGTTCTTC. Encoded protein: CASSQGDEQFF.

V usage is TRBV15 and J usage is TRBJ1-2, with D possibly being TRBD1 (5 bases). Per the germline V gene, CDR1 is LNHNV and CDR2 is YYDKDF (reference sequence). The CDR3 length is 18 residues. Trimming took off 0 bases at V and 3 bases at J, with 20 bases between the two ends. CDR3: CATSRDAGQGRRHYGYTF. The CDR3 DNA follows: TGTGCCACCAGCAGAGACGCCGGCCAGGGACGGAGACACTATGGCTACACCTTC. Full variable domain (rest looked up from reference TRBV15 and TRBJ1-2): DAMVIQNPRYQVTQFGKPVTLSCSQTLNHNVMYWYQQKSSQAPKLLFHYYDKDFNNEADTPDNFQSRRPNTSFCFLDIRSPGLGDTAMYLCATSRDAGQGRRHYGYTFGSGTRLTVV.

This clonotype was counted only a few times. The chain employs TRBV20-1 and TRBJ2-7, with 10 bases aligning to TRBD1. The CDR3 consists of 13 residues. V gave up 8 bases and J gave up 6 bases; unmatched junction bases: 10. Per the germline V gene, CDR1 is DFQATT and CDR2 is SNEGSKA (reference sequence). Written as DNA, the CDR3 is TGCAGTACCCCTGGGACAGGGGTACGCGAGCAGTACTTC. Translating it yields CSTPGTGVREQYF.

This clonotype was found a few times. A much larger clone sits a single nucleotide away, making a read error possible. The chain is built from TRBV5-6 and TRBJ2-5, with D possibly TRBD2 on 6 matching bases. The CDR3 length is 15 residues. Per the germline V gene, CDR1 is SGHDT and CDR2 is YYEEEE. CDR3 sequence reads: CASSSPGLYQEIQYF. The CDR3 DNA follows: TGTGCCAGCAGCTCTCCGGGACTGTATCAAGAGATCCAGTACTTC.

This chain joins TRBV5-1 and TRBJ2-3, with unresolved D. Germline loops: CDR1 SGHRS, CDR2 YFSETQ. The V gene lost 1 base and the J gene lost 1 base, with 10 bases spanning the gap. The CDR3 totals 15 residues. This CDR3 reads CASSLTTIRTDTQYF. In nucleotides, the CDR3 is TGCGCCAGCAGCTTGACTACCATCCGCACAGATACGCAGTATTTT.

J is TRBJ2-7 and V is TRBV29-1; D gene ambiguous. Germline V gene sequence: CDR1 SQVTM, CDR2 ANQGSEA. This CDR3 is 14 amino acids long. With 3 bases removed from V and 0 bases from J, the gap between germline ends came to 12 bases. CDR3 protein: CSVEVGLVSYEQYF. As DNA, the CDR3 is TGCAGCGTTGAGGTAGGGCTAGTCTCCTACGAGCAGTACTTC.